This is a list of T cell receptor beta chains from one sample in a study of blood T cell repertoires in COVID-19. Method: immunoSEQ multiplex PCR; TCRdb's copy keeps in-frame clones and lacks some. The sample includes over 200,000 clones, 86% of them seen just once. The sequenced material came from PBMCs or T cells enriched from blood (not recorded which). These receptors were taken from a woman aged 45-60 years in a cohort exposed to, infected with or recovered from COVID-19 (not recorded which). The CDR3 runs from the conserved cysteine through the conserved F or W. A D gene is named only where the DNA matches it firmly. Size is omitted from some rows. Given values are once, few, many or a class for expanded clones.

>TRBV30|few|-|TRBJ1-6
TGTGCCTGGAATACCGGCGGTAATTCACCCCTCCACTTT
CAWNTGGNSPLHF
>TRBV24-1|once|TRBD2|TRBJ2-2
TGTGCCACCAGTCCCCTCGGGGGGGGCCCCGGGGAGCTGTTTTTT
CATSPLGGGPGELFF
>TRBV19|-|TRBD1|TRBJ1-5
TGTGCCAGTAGTATAGGGGGACAGGGGGATCAGCCCCAGCATTTT
CASSIGGQGDQPQHF
>TRBV20-1|-|-|TRBJ1-2
TGCAGTGCTATTATACTTGATGGCTACACCTTC
CSAIILDGYTF
>TRBV11-2|-|TRBD1|TRBJ2-1
TGTGCCAGCAGCCAACAGGGGAGCTCCTACAATGAGCAGTTCTTC
CASSQQGSSYNEQFF
>TRBV27|-|TRBD1|TRBJ2-1
TGTGCCAGCAGAGGGGGCGTCTCCTACAATGAGCAGTTCTTC
CASRGGVSYNEQFF
>TRBV10-3|-|-|TRBJ1-1
TGTGCCAGTAGACAGCACACTGAAGCTTTCTTT
CASRQHTEAFF
>TRBV5-5|-|-|TRBJ1-3
TGTGCCAGCAGCTTGGTTCGGGGAACGGGAAACACCATATATTTT
CASSLVRGTGNTIYF
>TRBV5-1|-|TRBD1|TRBJ1-1
TGCGCCAGCAGCTCCCCAGGGGGCCCTGAAGCTTTCTTT
CASSSPGGPEAFF
>TRBV2|-|-|TRBJ1-4
TGTGCCAGCAGTGAAGCGCTCGGGAATGAAAAACTGTTTTTT
CASSEALGNEKLFF
>TRBV11-2|-|-|TRBJ1-2
TGTGCCAGCAGCTTAGATATGTGGGGGCAAAATACCTTC
CASSLDMWGQNTF
>TRBV28|-|TRBD2|TRBJ2-1
TGTGCCAGCAGGTGGACTAGCGGGGGGACGCAGTTCTTC
CASRWTSGGTQFF
>TRBV24-1|-|-|TRBJ1-2
TGTGCCACCAGCCCGGGACTCCGTGGTGGCTACACCTTC
CATSPGLRGGYTF
>TRBV29-1|-|TRBD1|TRBJ2-3
TGCAGCGTTAGGGGGCCCACAGATACGCAGTATTTT
CSVRGPTDTQYF
>TRBV14|-|-|TRBJ1-6
TGTGCCAGCAGCCAAGACGGGTATCGGGGGGCTACCTATAATTCACCCCTCCACTTT
CASSQDGYRGATYNSPLHF
>TRBV24-1|-|-|TRBJ1-1
TGTGCCACCAGTGATTATCCGGCCGTGAGGTTGTCTGAAGCTTTCTTT
CATSDYPAVRLSEAFF
>TRBV19|-|-|TRBJ1-5
TGTGCCAGTAGCATCCCCCTGGTACGGGGTCAGCCCCAGCATTTT
CASSIPLVRGQPQHF
>TRBV5-6|few|-|TRBJ1-2
TGTGCCAGCAGCGCGGCGGCGGTCCGGTTCTACACCTTC
CASSAAAVRFYTF
>TRBV24-1|-|-|TRBJ2-7
TGTGCCACCAGTGATGCGTTTGTTTTCTACGAGCAGTACTTC
CATSDAFVFYEQYF
>TRBV4-1|-|TRBD2|TRBJ2-3
TGCGCCAGCAGCGCTACTATAGCGGGGGGGACAGATACGCAGTATTTT
CASSATIAGGTDTQYF
>TRBV28|-|TRBD2|TRBJ2-2
TGTGCCAGCAGACGGGGGGGTAGCGGGCCCGGGGAGCTGTTTTTT
CASRRGGSGPGELFF
>TRBV3-1/TRBV3-2|once|-|TRBJ2-1
TGTGCCAGCAGCCAACGGGTGTCGCCTGAGCAGTTCTTC
CASSQRVSPEQFF
>TRBV12-5|-|-|TRBJ2-1
TGTGCTAGTGGTTTCGCCGCACCGGGGTCCTACAATGAGCAGTTCTTC
CASGFAAPGSYNEQFF
>TRBV5-1|-|-|TRBJ2-2
TGCGCCAGCAGCTTGGGGGGCTGGGACACCGGGGAGCTGTTTTTT
CASSLGGWDTGELFF
>TRBV3-1/TRBV3-2|-|TRBD2|TRBJ2-7
TGTGCCAGCAGCCTCGGGGGGGGGAACGAGCAGTACTTC
CASSLGGGNEQYF